This T cell receptor beta chain was captured by sequencing in a study of long-term antiretroviral therapy in people with HIV. The CDR3 runs 15 residues. From germline, CDR1 is SGDLS and CDR2 YYNGEE. V lost 4 bases and J lost 5, with 16 bases in between. Whole-study findings and limits: Dominance of pre-ART expanded clones persisted, fluctuating and often declining after ART. All blood samples came from the years 2004 to 2017, possibly under older ART regimens.

In regard to this clone: Its specificity is unknown.

Run at survey level, the immunoSEQ assay was version v3.0. TCRdb keeps only in-frame clones here, not all; method: immunoSEQ multiplex PCR. This table has tens of thousands of clones, about 70% appearing once. The rearrangement uses TRBV9 and TRBJ2-1; D remains ambiguous. The origin of this receptor is a man in his forties or fifties with HIV. The sequences come from unsorted PBMCs, collected 3 years after starting antiretroviral therapy. The CDR3 sequence: CASSPFFLGDNEQFF. CDR3 coding DNA: TGTGCCAGCAGCCCCTTCTTCTTAGGAGACAATGAGCAGTTCTTC.